The 23 T cell receptor beta chains presented below share a single source sample, sequenced in a study of post-analysis software for immune sequencing data. Study outcomes and limitations: Several TRBV segments occurring more often in patients than controls included TRBV5-6, TRBV5-1 and TRBV20-1.

Unique-molecular-identifier-tagged TCR beta cDNA libraries were used. TCRdb used MiXCR to reprocess the PCR reads, holding one entry per CDR3 protein. The repertoire includes about half a million distinct CDR3 sequences, around 36% of them detected once, and approximately 6% sits in the top ten. No antigen has been assigned to these receptors. What was sequenced was blood. These receptors came from a girl aged 2-17 years with multiple sclerosis.

This clonotype has just a few counts. The chain employs TRBV7-2 and TRBJ2-5, with a tentative D call TRBD2 (5 bases). This CDR3 is built from 13 residues. Germline CDR1 SGHTA, CDR2 FQGNSA. Between the trimmed V and J ends, which lost 8 bases and 3 bases, there was a span of 13 bases. The CDR3 loop is CASGSRVEETQYF. CDR3 sequence (DNA): TGTGCCAGCGGGTCGAGGGTCGAAGAGACCCAGTACTTC. The entire variable domain, with the rest obtained from reference TRBV7-2 and TRBJ2-5, is as follows: GAGVSQSPSNKVTEKGKDVELRCDPISGHTALYWYRQSLGQGLEFLIYFQGNSAPDKSGLPSDRFSAERTGGSVSTLTIQRTQQEDSAVYLCASGSRVEETQYFGPGTRLLVL.

This chain connects TRBV20-1 to TRBJ2-3; 10 nucleotides align to TRBD2. This CDR3 comprises 17 residues. Germline CDR1 is DFQATT and CDR2 is SNEGSKA (reference sequence). With 3 bases clipped from V and 1 base from J, the junction kept 10 bases outside the gene matches. CDR3 sequence: CSASRAGGFPGTDTQYF. For the CDR3, the DNA is TGCAGTGCTAGTAGAGCGGGGGGGTTCCCCGGCACAGATACGCAGTATTTT.

Written as DNA, the CDR3 is TGCAGTGCTCCGGACAGGGTTCAACAGTACTTC. Protein product: CSAPDRVQQYF. The chain joins TRBV20-1 to TRBJ2-7, with 8 bases that match TRBD1. This CDR3 comprises 11 residues. V shed 5 bases, J shed 10 bases, and the junction held 7 bases outside the gene matches. CDR1 is DFQATT, CDR2 SNEGSKA, per germline (reference sequence).

This clonotype was detected only a few times. This chain uses TRBV12-3 or TRBV12-4 with TRBJ1-5, with D uncertain. The CDR3 is 13 residues long. The V gene lost 3 bases and the J gene lost 2 bases, with 5 bases spanning the gap. The CDR3: CASSFPGNQPQHF. Written as DNA, the CDR3 is TGTGCCAGCAGTTTCCCGGGCAATCAGCCCCAGCATTTT.

This clonotype came up a few times. V gene TRBV6-4 combines with J gene TRBJ2-3; 8 bases are a match to TRBD2. The CDR3 is 14 residues long. Trimming cost V 1 base and J 4 bases; bases outside gene matches: 1. Germline V lookup: CDR1 MRHNA, CDR2 SNTAGT. The CDR3 region is CASSDYGRADTQYF. Written as DNA, the CDR3 is TGTGCCAGCAGTGACTACGGGAGGGCAGATACGCAGTATTTT.

This clonotype came up once. The genes are TRBV3-1 and TRBJ1-5; D is unclear. Trimming removed 2 bases at V and 6 bases at J, with 11 bases between. CDR1 and CDR2 (germline): LGHDT, YNNKEL (reference sequence). The CDR3 runs 14 residues. CDR3 coding DNA: TGTGCCAGCAGCCAAACCGGGCCGAGTCAGCCCCAGCATTTT. Translating gives CASSQTGPSQPQHF. The whole variable domain, remainder taken from reference TRBV3-1 and TRBJ1-5, is DTAVSQTPKYLVTQMGNDKSIKCEQNLGHDTMYWYKQDSKKFLKIMFSYNNKELIINETVPNRFSPKSPDKAHLNLHINSLELGDSAVYFCASSQTGPSQPQHFGDGTRLSIL.

V gene TRBV10-1 combines with J gene TRBJ2-1; 8 bases map to TRBD2. The CDR3 has 15 amino acids. Trimming at V came to 6 bases and at J to 4 bases, leaving 8 bases not matched to a gene. Germline loops: CDR1 WNHNN, CDR2 SYGVQD (reference sequence). CDR3 DNA sequence: TGCGCCAGCAGCCCCGGGGCTAGCGGGTACAATGAGCAGTTCTTC. Its translation: CASSPGASGYNEQFF.

This chain connects TRBV6-6 to TRBJ2-6, with D perhaps TRBD1 (6 bases). The V gene lost 2 bases and the J gene lost 0 bases, with 11 bases spanning the gap. Germline CDR1 reads MNHNY; CDR2 reads SVGAGI (reference sequence). The CDR3 runs 17 residues. The CDR3 DNA follows: TGTGCCAGCAGTTACCAACAGGGAGCCTCTGGGGCCAACGTCCTGACTTTC. Translation gives CASSYQQGASGANVLTF.

The J gene is TRBJ1-2, the V gene TRBV2; 8 nucleotides agree with TRBD1. V lost 5 bases and J lost 8; bases outside the gene matches: 4. From germline, CDR1 is SNHLY and CDR2 FYNNEI. This CDR3 has 12 amino acids. As DNA, the CDR3 is TGTGCCAGCAGTTCCCGGGACAGGGGCTACACCTTC. Protein product: CASSSRDRGYTF.

Concerning this clonotype: This may come from a read error, since a much larger clone is one base off. The chain combines TRBV7-2 with TRBJ2-3, with 10 nucleotides matching TRBD2. Germline values: CDR1 SGHTA, CDR2 FQGNSA. The CDR3 runs 16 residues. The CDR3 sequence: CARSAGLAVSTDTQYF. CDR3 DNA sequence: TGTGCCCGCAGCGCCGGACTAGCGGTTAGCACAGATACGCAGTATTTT.

The V gene is TRBV20-1, the J gene TRBJ2-1, with 10 bases identical to TRBD1. J gave up 13 bases and V 3 bases, and 15 bases lay outside the gene matches. Germline V gene sequence: CDR1 DFQATT, CDR2 SNEGSKA (reference sequence). The CDR3 contains 15 residues. The DNA for the CDR3 is TGCAGTGCTAGTTCGTGGGACAGGGGTGGGGAGACCCAGTTCTTC. Residues: CSASSWDRGGETQFF.

This clonotype was picked up a small number of times. This sequence joins TRBV5-1 and TRBJ1-6, with D possibly TRBD1 on 6 matching bases. CDR3 length equals 16 residues. Trimming took off 2 bases at V and 6 bases at J, with 15 bases between the two ends. Germline V gene data show CDR1 as SGHRS and CDR2 as YFSETQ. The CDR3 DNA reads TGCGCCAGCAGCTTTGGAACAGGGATCCTTAATTCACCCCTCCACTTT. It translates to CASSFGTGILNSPLHF. Filled out from reference TRBV5-1 and TRBJ1-6, the complete variable domain reads KAGVTQTPRYLIKTRGQQVTLSCSPISGHRSVSWYQQTPGQGLQFLFEYFSETQRNKGNFPGRFSGRQFSNSRSEMNVSTLELGDSALYLCASSFGTGILNSPLHFGNGTRLTVT.

This chain joins TRBV5-4 and TRBJ2-1; perhaps TRBD1 as D (6 bases). The CDR3 spans 16 residues. V lost 3 bases and J 0 bases, leaving 13 bases between the germline ends. Germline lookup yields CDR1 SGHNT and CDR2 YYREEE (reference sequence). Written as DNA, the CDR3 is TGTGCCAGCAGCTCCTCAGGGGTAAGCTCCTACAATGAGCAGTTCTTC. It translates to CASSSSGVSSYNEQFF.

The chain links TRBV4-1 to TRBJ2-7; unclear D gene. In germline, CDR1 is MGHRA, CDR2 YSYEKL. CDR3 size: 14 residues. V gave up 4 bases and J gave up 2 bases, with 12 bases separating them. The CDR3 loop reads CASSLLERAYEQYF. CDR3 bases: TGCGCCAGCAGCCTTCTAGAAAGGGCCTACGAGCAGTACTTC.

Comments on this clonotype: This may arise from a read error, as a much more abundant clone is one base away. The chain is built from TRBV5-6 and TRBJ2-1; no clear D. The CDR3 loop spans 11 amino acids. Trimming shortened V by 10 bases and J by 6 bases, and 11 bases separated the two germline ends. Germline V lookup: CDR1 SGHDT, CDR2 YYEEEE. The CDR3 region has the DNA TGTGCCTGCGGAACAATCAATGAGCAGTTCTTC. Translation: CACGTINEQFF. Filled out from reference TRBV5-6 and TRBJ2-1, the complete variable domain reads DAGVTQSPTHLIKTRGQQVTLRCSPKSGHDTVSWYQQALGQGPQFIFQYYEEEERQRGNFPDRFSGHQFPNYSSELNVNALLLGDSALYLCACGTINEQFFGPGTRLTVL.

There are a few counts of this clonotype. The chain recombines TRBV6-5 with TRBJ2-7; TRBD1 might be the D (6 bases). V gave up 4 bases and J gave up 3 bases, with 16 bases separating them. Germline V gene sequence: CDR1 MNHEY, CDR2 SVGAGI. The CDR3 length is 15 residues. The chain's CDR3 is CASSSLQGLYYEQYF. Written as DNA, the CDR3 is TGTGCCAGCAGTTCACTACAGGGTCTCTACTACGAGCAGTACTTC.

This chain links TRBV12-3 or TRBV12-4 with TRBJ1-2; TRBD1 might be the D (6 bases). Trimming shortened V by 10 bases and J by 6 bases, and 18 bases separated the two germline ends. The CDR3 consists of 13 residues. The CDR3 bases are TGTGCCATCAGGTCGGCAGGGGCCCATGGCTACACCTTC. Protein product: CAIRSAGAHGYTF.

V and J are TRBV11-2 and TRBJ2-1; 13 bases agree with TRBD2. The CDR3 is 18 residues long. J lost 8 bases, V lost 4 bases, and 14 bases had no gene match. Germline CDR1 is SGHAT and CDR2 is FQNNGV. The CDR3 coding sequence is TGTGCCAGCAGCTCTAAACTAGCGGGGGGGCCGATGGGGTATGAGCAGTTCTTC. Translation: CASSSKLAGGPMGYEQFF.

The chain has TRBV2 and TRBJ1-2, with D hard to call. The germline gives CDR1 SNHLY, CDR2 FYNNEI. Trimming stripped 4 bases from V and 0 bases from J, with 9 bases between. This CDR3 spans 14 amino acids. CDR3 in DNA: TGTGCCAGCAGTGGCCCGGGGACTAACTATGGCTACACCTTC. Protein sequence: CASSGPGTNYGYTF.

The chain couples TRBV29-1 to TRBJ1-1; no clear D. V gave up 5 bases and J gave up 0 bases, with 10 bases separating them. The germline gives CDR1 SQVTM, CDR2 ANQGSEA. This CDR3 is built from 13 residues. CDR3 in amino acids: CSVSLGMNTEAFF. CDR3 nucleotides: TGCAGCGTTTCTTTGGGGATGAACACTGAAGCTTTCTTT.

The chain carries TRBV5-1 and TRBJ1-1, with a weak D call TRBD1 (5 bases). Germline values: CDR1 SGHRS, CDR2 YFSETQ. Trimming took 6 bases from V and 0 from J, leaving 12 bases between them. This CDR3 has 14 amino acids. DNA for the CDR3: TGCGCCAGCAAACCGGGACCTATGAACACTGAAGCTTTCTTT. Amino acid sequence: CASKPGPMNTEAFF.

The chain uses TRBV27 and TRBJ1-2; D call uncertain. V shed 0 bases and J shed 8 bases, with 10 bases lying between them. The CDR3 length is 13 residues. From germline, CDR1 is MNHEY and CDR2 SMNVEV (reference sequence). The CDR3 protein is CASSLSWQRGYTF. The CDR3 DNA follows: TGTGCCAGCAGTTTATCGTGGCAGAGGGGCTACACCTTC.

This chain connects TRBV20-1 to TRBJ1-5, with D possibly TRBD1 on 6 matching bases. CDR1 and CDR2 (germline): DFQATT, SNEGSKA (reference sequence). Trimming stripped 1 base from V and 5 bases from J, with 15 bases between. The CDR3 totals 15 residues. CDR3 sequence: CSARVRYREYQPQHF. In DNA form, the CDR3 reads TGCAGTGCTAGAGTACGCTACAGGGAGTATCAGCCCCAGCATTTT.